This entry lists 12 T cell receptor beta chains sequenced from one sample in a study of shared clonotypes between healthy human individuals. CD45RO-negative cells were positively selected for CCR7, leaving out terminally differentiated effector memory CD45RA+ cells. Produced via immunoSEQ multiplex PCR; TCRdb's table is partial and in-frame only. The table shows roughly 600,000 clones, with 98% occurring only once. The sample consisted of naive CD8+ T cells sorted from blood. These receptors all stem from a young man in good health.

This clone was observed once. This chain links TRBV14 with TRBJ2-5; 10 bases agree with TRBD1. V trimming: 3 bases; J trimming: 2 bases; junction bases outside the gene matches: 3. CDR1 is SGHDN, CDR2 FVKESK, per germline. CDR3 length equals 15 residues. CDR3 DNA: TGTGCCAGCAGCCACCTGGACAGGGGGCAAGAGACCCAGTACTTC. Its protein product is CASSHLDRGQETQYF.

The chain joins TRBV6-5 to TRBJ2-3; 10 nucleotides align to TRBD2. With 6 bases clipped from V and 2 bases from J, the junction kept 5 bases outside the gene matches. From germline, CDR1 is MNHEY and CDR2 SVGAGI. CDR3 length: 15 amino acids. The CDR3 coding sequence is TGTGCCAGCAGCCGCCTAGCGGGGGCCACAGATACGCAGTATTTT. Translated: CASSRLAGATDTQYF.

V is TRBV5-5 and J is TRBJ2-1; possibly TRBD1 for D (5 bases). Per germline, CDR1 SGHKS and CDR2 YYEKEE (reference sequence). The germline V and J ends were trimmed by 1 base and 4 bases, with 21 bases remaining between them. The CDR3 contains 18 residues. The CDR3 loop reads CASSLFRVIFGAYNEQFF. CDR3 nucleotides: TGTGCCAGCAGCTTGTTCAGGGTCATATTTGGGGCTTACAATGAGCAGTTCTTC.

CDR3 DNA sequence: TGTGCCAGCAGCTTACGGGACAGGCCTCTCTCCTACGAGCAGTACTTC. It yields the protein CASSLRDRPLSYEQYF. This chain connects TRBV7-6 to TRBJ2-7, with 8 bases aligning to TRBD1. Trimming removed 2 bases from V and 0 bases from J; junction bases left unmatched: 6. This CDR3 comprises 16 residues. Germline V gives CDR1 SGHVS, CDR2 FNYEAQ. Filled out from reference TRBV7-6 and TRBJ2-7, the complete variable domain reads GAGVSQSPRYKVTKRGQDVALRCDPISGHVSLYWYRQALGQGPEFLTYFNYEAQQDKSGLPNDRFSAERPEGSISTLTIQRTEQRDSAMYRCASSLRDRPLSYEQYFGPGTRLTVT.

The rearrangement links TRBV7-9 to TRBJ2-2; D gene uncertain. This CDR3 contains 15 residues. Germline values: CDR1 SEHNR, CDR2 FQNEAQ (reference sequence). V was clipped by 1 base and J by 4 bases, with 10 bases between them. CDR3 loop: CASSLGGTPTGELFF. CDR3 nucleotides: TGTGCCAGCAGCTTAGGGGGAACTCCCACCGGGGAGCTGTTTTTT. The whole variable domain, filled in from reference TRBV7-9 and TRBJ2-2, reads DTGVSQNPRHKITKRGQNVTFRCDPISEHNRLYWYRQTLGQGPEFLTYFQNEAQLEKSRLLSDRFSAERPKGSFSTLEIQRTEQGDSAMYLCASSLGGTPTGELFFGEGSRLTVL.

This clone was recorded only once. The V gene is TRBV29-1, the J gene TRBJ2-2; D call uncertain. Germline V CDR1 and CDR2: SQVTM, ANQGSEA. Trimming removed 7 bases from V and 3 bases from J, with 12 bases in between. The CDR3 has 13 residues. The CDR3 reads CSARSGDTGELFF. The DNA of the CDR3 is TGCAGCGCCCGATCTGGCGACACCGGGGAGCTGTTTTTT.

The chain joins TRBV7-9 to TRBJ2-1, with 13 nucleotides matching TRBD2. The trim removed 1 base at V and 5 bases at J, leaving 5 bases unmatched. Germline V gene lookup returns CDR1 SEHNR and CDR2 FQNEAQ (reference sequence). The CDR3 sequence is 17 residues long. In DNA form, the CDR3 reads TGTGCCAGCAGCTTAGGGCTGGGACTAGCGGGGCACAATGAGCAGTTCTTC. This codes for CASSLGLGLAGHNEQFF.

The sample holds one count of this clone. V usage is TRBV13 and J usage is TRBJ2-1, with D perhaps matching TRBD2 (5 bases). CDR1 and CDR2 from the germline V gene are PRHDT and FYEKMQ (reference sequence). The CDR3 has 11 amino acids. V dropped 8 bases and J dropped 6 bases, with 8 bases sitting between them. Written as DNA, the CDR3 is TGTGCCAGCCTTGGGAGCAATGAGCAGTTCTTC. Protein sequence: CASLGSNEQFF.

This chain uses TRBV10-3 with TRBJ2-7; unclear D gene. Germline-derived CDR1 and CDR2 are ENHRY and SYGVKD. This CDR3 is built from 14 residues. V was cut by 7 bases and J by 0 bases, with 13 bases left in between. CDR3 sequence: CAITWSESSYEQYF. Written as DNA, the CDR3 is TGTGCCATCACCTGGTCAGAGAGCTCCTACGAGCAGTACTTC.

The chain links TRBV4-1 to TRBJ1-2, with D tentatively TRBD1 (5 bases). V lost 4 bases and J lost 8, with 20 bases in between. Germline V gene data show CDR1 as MGHRA and CDR2 as YSYEKL. This CDR3 is built from 15 residues. The CDR3 loop reads CASSPIGGRAGGYTF. The CDR3 DNA reads as TGCGCCAGCAGCCCCATTGGCGGCAGGGCAGGAGGCTACACCTTC.

This clone was counted once. Other nucleotide sequences from this sample produce the same CDR3. The genes are TRBV2 and TRBJ1-5, with D unresolved. This CDR3 has 14 amino acids. Trimming removed 4 bases from V and 4 bases from J, with 11 bases in between. Looked up from germline, CDR1 is SNHLY and CDR2 is FYNNEI. This CDR3 is CASSGGSRNQPQHF. The CDR3 coding sequence is TGTGCCAGCAGTGGAGGGTCCCGGAATCAGCCCCAGCATTTT.

Only one count was recorded for this clone. The chain couples TRBV27 to TRBJ2-4, with D possibly TRBD1 on 5 matching bases. CDR3 length: 13 residues. The V and J ends lost 3 bases and 4 bases respectively, with 7 bases between them. Per the germline V gene, CDR1 is MNHEY and CDR2 is SMNVEV (reference sequence). The CDR3 loop is CASSFDRKNIQYF. CDR3 in DNA: TGTGCCAGCAGTTTTGACAGAAAAAACATTCAGTACTTC.